This T cell receptor beta chain was captured in a study of follicular helper T cells after annual influenza vaccination. Worth noting for this clone: Its antigen is not identified.

The time point is: 2015-2016 season, 7 days after influenza vaccination. Subjects lived in the community and lacked influenza vaccine within the prior 6 months. Donors with HIV/AIDS, active malignancy, immunomodulators or active illness were excluded. ICOS+CD38+ and ICOS-CD38- fractions were sorted from non-naive CD4+CXCR5+PD-1+ cells. With 6 bases removed from V and 0 bases from J, the gap between germline ends came to 15 bases. CDR1 and CDR2 (germline): SNHLY, FYNNEI. This CDR3 has 16 residues. Study-level findings and limits: Day 7 ICOS+CD38+ clones were most often found later in ICOS-CD38- cTfh cells.

Clones were sequenced by immunoSEQ multiplex PCR, and TCRdb holds only the in-frame ones, with some missing. The sample consists of about 5,600 clones, approximately 84% of them appearing once. The chain couples TRBV2 to TRBJ1-3, with D possibly TRBD1 on 6 matching bases. The starting material was CXCR5+ CD38- circulating T follicular helper cells from blood, obtained 7 days after influenza vaccination. Subset described: circulating Tfh, non-naive CD4+CXCR5+PD-1+ (ICOS+CD38+ or ICOS-CD38-). The receptor was isolated from an adult who received the influenza vaccine. The CDR3 DNA reads as TGTGCCAGCAGAACCGACAGGTTTAGCTCTGGAAACACCATATATTTT. This gives the protein CASRTDRFSSGNTIYF.